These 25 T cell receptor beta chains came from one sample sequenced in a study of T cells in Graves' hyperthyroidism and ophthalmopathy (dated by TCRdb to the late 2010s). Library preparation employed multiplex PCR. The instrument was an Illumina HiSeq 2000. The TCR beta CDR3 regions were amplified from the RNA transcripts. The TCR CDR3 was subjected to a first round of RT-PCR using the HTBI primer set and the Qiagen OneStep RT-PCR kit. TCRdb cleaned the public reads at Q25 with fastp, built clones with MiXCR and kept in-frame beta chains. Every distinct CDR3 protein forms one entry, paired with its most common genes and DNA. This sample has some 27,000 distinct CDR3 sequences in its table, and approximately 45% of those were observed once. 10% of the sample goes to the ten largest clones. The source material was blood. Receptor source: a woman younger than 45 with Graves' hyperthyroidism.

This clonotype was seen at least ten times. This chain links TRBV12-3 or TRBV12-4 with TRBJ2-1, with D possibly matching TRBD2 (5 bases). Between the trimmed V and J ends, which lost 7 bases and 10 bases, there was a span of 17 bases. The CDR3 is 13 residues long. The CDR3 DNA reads TGTGCCAGCACCTCTACTCTGGACTTGGAGCAGTTCTTC. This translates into CASTSTLDLEQFF.

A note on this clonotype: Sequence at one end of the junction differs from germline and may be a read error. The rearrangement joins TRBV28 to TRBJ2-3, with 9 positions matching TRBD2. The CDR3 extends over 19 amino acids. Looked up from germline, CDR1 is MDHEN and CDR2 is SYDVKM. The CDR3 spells CASSLGLPLAGPSTETQYF. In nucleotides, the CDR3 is TGTGCCAGCAGTTTAGGGTTACCCCTAGCGGGACCTAGCACAGAGACGCAGTATTTT.

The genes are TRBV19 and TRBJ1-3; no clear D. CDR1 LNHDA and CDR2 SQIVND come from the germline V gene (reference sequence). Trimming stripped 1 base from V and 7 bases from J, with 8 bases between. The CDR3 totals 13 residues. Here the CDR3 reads CASSIGIMNTIYF. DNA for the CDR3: TGTGCCAGTAGTATAGGGATCATGAACACCATATATTTT.

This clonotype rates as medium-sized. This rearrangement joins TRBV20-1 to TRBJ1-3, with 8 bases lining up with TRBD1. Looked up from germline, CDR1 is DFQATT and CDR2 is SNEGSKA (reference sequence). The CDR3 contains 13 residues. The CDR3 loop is CSGGQGAGNTIYF. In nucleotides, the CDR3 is TGCAGCGGAGGACAGGGAGCAGGAAACACCATATATTTT.

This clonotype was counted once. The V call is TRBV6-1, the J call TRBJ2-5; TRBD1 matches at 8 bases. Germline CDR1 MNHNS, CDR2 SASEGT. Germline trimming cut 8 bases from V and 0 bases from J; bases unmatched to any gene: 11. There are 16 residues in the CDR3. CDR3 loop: CASGTGEGANQETQYF. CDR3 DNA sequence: TGTGCCAGCGGGACAGGAGAGGGCGCCAACCAAGAGACCCAGTACTTC.

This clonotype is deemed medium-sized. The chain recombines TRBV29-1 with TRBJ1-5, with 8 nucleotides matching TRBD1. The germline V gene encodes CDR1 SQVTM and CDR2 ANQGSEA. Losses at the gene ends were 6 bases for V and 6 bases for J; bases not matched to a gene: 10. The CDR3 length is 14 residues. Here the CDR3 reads CSVGTGGKGQPQHF. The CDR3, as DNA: TGCAGCGTCGGTACAGGGGGTAAGGGTCAGCCCCAGCATTTT. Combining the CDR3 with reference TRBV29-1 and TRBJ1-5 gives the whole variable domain SAVISQKPSRDICQRGTSLTIQCQVDSQVTMMFWYRQQPGQSLTLIATANQGSEATYESGFVIDKFPISRPNLTFSTLTVSNMSPEDSSIYLCSVGTGGKGQPQHFGDGTRLSIL.

Here the CDR3 DNA reads TGTGCCAGCAGCCCCGGGACGTTGAGCTCCTACGAGCAGTACTTC. Its protein product is CASSPGTLSSYEQYF. The chain is built from TRBV7-2 and TRBJ2-7, with D possibly called TRBD1 or TRBD2 (5 bases each). Germline CDR1 and CDR2: SGHTA and FQGNSA. V was cut by 5 bases and J by 0 bases, with 14 bases left in between. The CDR3 has 15 residues.

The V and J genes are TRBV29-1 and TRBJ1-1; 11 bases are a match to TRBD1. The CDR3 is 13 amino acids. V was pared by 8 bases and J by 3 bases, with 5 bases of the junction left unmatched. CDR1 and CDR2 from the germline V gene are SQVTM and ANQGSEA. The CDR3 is CSFGTGGYTEAFF. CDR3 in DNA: TGCAGCTTCGGGACAGGGGGTTACACTGAAGCTTTCTTT.

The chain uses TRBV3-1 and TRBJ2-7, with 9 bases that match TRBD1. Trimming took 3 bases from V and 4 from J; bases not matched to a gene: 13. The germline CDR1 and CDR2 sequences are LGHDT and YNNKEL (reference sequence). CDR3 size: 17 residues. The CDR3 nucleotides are TGTGCCAGCAGCCATTTTACAGGGGGCGCGGGGAGATACGAGCAGTACTTC. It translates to CASSHFTGGAGRYEQYF.

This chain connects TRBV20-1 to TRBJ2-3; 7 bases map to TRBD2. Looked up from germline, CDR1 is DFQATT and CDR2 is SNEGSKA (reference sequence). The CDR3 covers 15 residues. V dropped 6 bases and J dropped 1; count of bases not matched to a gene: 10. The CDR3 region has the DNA TGCAGTGCCACCAGGCGTGGGAGGGGCACAGATACGCAGTATTTT. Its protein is CSATRRGRGTDTQYF.

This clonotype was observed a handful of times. The DNA for the CDR3 is TGTGCCAGCAGCTTAGAGCCGGGGGCATCCTACGAGCAGTACTTC. Protein sequence: CASSLEPGASYEQYF. The genes are TRBV7-2 and TRBJ2-7; either TRBD1 or TRBD2 may fit D (6 bases each). CDR1 and CDR2 from the germline V gene are SGHTA and FQGNSA. Trimming stripped 1 base from V and 1 base from J, with 11 bases between. The CDR3 runs to 15 residues.

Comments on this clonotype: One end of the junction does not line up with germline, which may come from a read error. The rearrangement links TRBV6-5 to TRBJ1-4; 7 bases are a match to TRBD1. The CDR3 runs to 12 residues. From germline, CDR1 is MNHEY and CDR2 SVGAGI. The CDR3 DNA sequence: TGTGCCAGCAGAGGTTACAGGGGAAAACTGGTTTTT. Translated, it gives CASRGYRGKLVF.

CDR3 DNA: TGTGCCAGTAGTATAGAAGGGCTAACAGTTAGCAATCAGCCCCAGCATTTT. This gives the protein CASSIEGLTVSNQPQHF. V is TRBV19 and J is TRBJ1-5; no firm D call. The CDR3 loop spans 17 amino acids. Trimming took 0 bases from V and 0 from J, leaving 12 bases between them. Germline CDR1 LNHDA, CDR2 SQIVND (reference sequence).

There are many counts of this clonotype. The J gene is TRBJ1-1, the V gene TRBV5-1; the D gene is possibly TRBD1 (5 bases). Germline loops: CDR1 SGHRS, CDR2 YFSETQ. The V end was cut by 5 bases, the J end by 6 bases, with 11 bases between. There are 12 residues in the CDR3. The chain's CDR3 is CASRGTQPEAFF. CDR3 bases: TGCGCCAGCAGGGGGACTCAGCCTGAAGCTTTCTTT.

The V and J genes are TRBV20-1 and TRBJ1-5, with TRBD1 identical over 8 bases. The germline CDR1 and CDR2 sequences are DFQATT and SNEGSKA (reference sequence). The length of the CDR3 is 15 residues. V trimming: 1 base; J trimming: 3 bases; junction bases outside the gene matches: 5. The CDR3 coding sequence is TGCAGTGCTAGAGTCCCGGGACAGGTCAATCAGCCCCAGCATTTT. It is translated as CSARVPGQVNQPQHF.

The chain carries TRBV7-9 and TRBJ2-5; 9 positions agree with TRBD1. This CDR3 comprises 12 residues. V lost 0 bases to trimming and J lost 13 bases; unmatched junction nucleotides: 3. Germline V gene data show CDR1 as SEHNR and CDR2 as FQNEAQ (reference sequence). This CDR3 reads CASSLALGQGYF. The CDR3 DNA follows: TGTGCCAGCAGCTTAGCCTTGGGACAGGGGTACTTC.

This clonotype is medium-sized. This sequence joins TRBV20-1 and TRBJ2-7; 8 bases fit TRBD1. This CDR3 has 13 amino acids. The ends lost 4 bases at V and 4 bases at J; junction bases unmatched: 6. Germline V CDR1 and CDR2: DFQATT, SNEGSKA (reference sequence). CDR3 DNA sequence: TGCAGTGCTACTTACAGGGGGGATTACGAGCAGTACTTC. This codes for CSATYRGDYEQYF.

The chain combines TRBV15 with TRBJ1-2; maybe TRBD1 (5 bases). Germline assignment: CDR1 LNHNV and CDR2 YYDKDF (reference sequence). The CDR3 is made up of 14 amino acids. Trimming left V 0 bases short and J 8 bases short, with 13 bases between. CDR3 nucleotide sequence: TGTGCCACCAGCAGAGATGCCGGGGCTAGGGGCTACACCTTC. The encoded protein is CATSRDAGARGYTF.

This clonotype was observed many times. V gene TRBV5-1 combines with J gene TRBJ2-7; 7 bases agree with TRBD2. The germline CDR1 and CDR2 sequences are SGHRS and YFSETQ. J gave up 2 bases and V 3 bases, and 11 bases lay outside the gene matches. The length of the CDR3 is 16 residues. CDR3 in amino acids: CASSYRAGAATYEQYF. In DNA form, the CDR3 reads TGCGCCAGCAGCTATCGGGCGGGAGCCGCCACCTACGAGCAGTACTTC. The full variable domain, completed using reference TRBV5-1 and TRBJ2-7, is KAGVTQTPRYLIKTRGQQVTLSCSPISGHRSVSWYQQTPGQGLQFLFEYFSETQRNKGNFPGRFSGRQFSNSRSEMNVSTLELGDSALYLCASSYRAGAATYEQYFGPGTRLTVT.

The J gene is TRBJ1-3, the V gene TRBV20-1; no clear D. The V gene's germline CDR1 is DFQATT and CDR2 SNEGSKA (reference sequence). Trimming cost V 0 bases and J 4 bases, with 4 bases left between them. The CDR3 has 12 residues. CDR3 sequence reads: CSARDLGNTIYF. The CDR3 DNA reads TGCAGTGCTAGAGATTTGGGAAACACCATATATTTT.

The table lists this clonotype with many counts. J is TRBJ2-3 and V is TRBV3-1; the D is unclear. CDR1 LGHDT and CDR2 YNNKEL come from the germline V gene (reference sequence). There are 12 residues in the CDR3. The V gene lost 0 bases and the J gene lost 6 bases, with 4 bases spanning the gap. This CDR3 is CASSQEGDTQYF. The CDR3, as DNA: TGTGCCAGCAGCCAAGAAGGGGATACGCAGTATTTT.

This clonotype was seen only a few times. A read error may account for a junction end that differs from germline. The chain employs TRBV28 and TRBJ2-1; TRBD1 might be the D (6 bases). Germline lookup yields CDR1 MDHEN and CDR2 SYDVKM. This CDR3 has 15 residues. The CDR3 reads CAGSLWTAHYNEQFF. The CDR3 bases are TGTGCCGGCAGTTTATGGACAGCCCATTACAATGAGCAGTTCTTC. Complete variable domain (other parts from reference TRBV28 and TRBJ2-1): DVKVTQSSRYLVKRTGEKVFLECVQDMDHENMFWYRQDPGLGLRLIYFSYDVKMKEKGDIPEGYSVSREKKERFSLILESASTNQTSMYLCAGSLWTAHYNEQFFGPGTRLTVL.

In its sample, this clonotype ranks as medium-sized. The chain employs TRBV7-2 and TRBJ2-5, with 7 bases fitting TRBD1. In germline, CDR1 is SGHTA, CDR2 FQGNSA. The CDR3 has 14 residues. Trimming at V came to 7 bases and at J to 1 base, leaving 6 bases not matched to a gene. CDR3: CASMEGTAQETQYF. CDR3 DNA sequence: TGTGCCAGCATGGAAGGGACAGCCCAAGAGACCCAGTACTTC.

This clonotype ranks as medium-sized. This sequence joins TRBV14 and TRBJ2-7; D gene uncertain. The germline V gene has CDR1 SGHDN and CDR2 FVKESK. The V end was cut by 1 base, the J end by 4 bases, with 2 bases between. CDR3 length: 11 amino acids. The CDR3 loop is CASSQGYEQYF. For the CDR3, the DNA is TGTGCCAGCAGCCAAGGGTACGAGCAGTACTTC.

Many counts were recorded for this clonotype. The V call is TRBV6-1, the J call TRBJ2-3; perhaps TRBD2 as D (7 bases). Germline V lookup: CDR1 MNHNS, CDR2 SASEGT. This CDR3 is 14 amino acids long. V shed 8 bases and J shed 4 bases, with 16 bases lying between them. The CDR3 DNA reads TGTGCCAGCGACGAGGGAGGGGGGCCAGATACGCAGTATTTT. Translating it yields CASDEGGGPDTQYF.